Following are 14 T cell receptor beta chains from one sample sequenced in a study of tissue T cells after allogeneic stem cell transplantation. TCRdb's table, derived via immunoSEQ multiplex PCR, lists solely in-frame clones and lacks some. The table records some 7,900 clones, more than 60% of them present only once. Here the sequenced sample was skin, taken at autopsy. These receptors came from a male patient at least 60 years old with steroid-refractory graft-versus-host disease after an allogeneic stem cell transplant. Some T cells may be the graft donor's.

CDR3 coding DNA: TGTGCCAGCAGCCAAGATGAGGAGACCCAGTACTTC. This translates into CASSQDEETQYF. The V and J genes are TRBV3-1 (or the pseudogene TRBV3-2) and TRBJ2-5; D is uncertain. The V end lost 0 bases, the J end lost 5 bases, and 4 bases lay between the germline ends. Per the germline V gene, CDR1 is LGHDT and CDR2 is YNNKEL (reference sequence). The CDR3 contains 12 residues.

This clone was seen a single time. The chain is built from TRBV2 and TRBJ1-5; a weak D match, TRBD1 (6 bases). V was clipped by 4 bases and J by 6 bases, with 16 bases between them. The CDR3 length is 15 residues. Germline V gene data show CDR1 as SNHLY and CDR2 as FYNNEI. CDR3 protein: CASSGGRGGRQPQHF. CDR3 bases: TGTGCCAGCAGTGGGGGCAGGGGTGGCCGTCAGCCCCAGCATTTT. Together with reference TRBV2 and TRBJ1-5, the CDR3 gives the full variable domain: EPEVTQTPSHQVTQMGQEVILRCVPISNHLYFYWYRQILGQKVEFLVSFYNNEISEKSEIFDDQFSVERPDGSNFTLKIRSTKLEDSAMYFCASSGGRGGRQPQHFGDGTRLSIL.

The CDR3 sequence is CASSDPSTPLHF. CDR3 DNA sequence: TGTGCCAGCAGTGATCCTTCCACACCCCTCCACTTT. This rearrangement joins TRBV28 to TRBJ1-6; D is undetermined. The germline V and J ends were trimmed by 5 bases and 11 bases, with 10 bases remaining between them. Germline assignment: CDR1 MDHEN and CDR2 SYDVKM. The CDR3 contains 12 residues.

This sequence joins TRBV5-6 and TRBJ2-7, with a weak D call TRBD1 (6 bases). V lost 4 bases to trimming and J lost 3 bases, with 14 bases between them. The CDR3 extends over 14 amino acids. From germline, CDR1 is SGHDT and CDR2 YYEEEE. The CDR3 is CASSVGGSFYEQYF. The CDR3 nucleotides read TGTGCCAGCAGCGTAGGGGGATCCTTCTACGAGCAGTACTTC.

V is TRBV6-5 and J is TRBJ1-1; the D gene is possibly TRBD1 (5 bases). The germline V gene has CDR1 MNHEY and CDR2 SVGAGI. The CDR3 covers 14 residues. Trimming stripped 6 bases from V and 4 bases from J, with 15 bases between. The CDR3 bases are TGTGCCAGCAGCAAAAGGGCTGGGGGCACTGAAGCTTTCTTT. It specifies CASSKRAGGTEAFF.

This chain uses TRBV20-1 with TRBJ1-1, with D perhaps TRBD1 (5 bases). Deletions cut 6 bases from V and 6 bases from J, with 11 bases between. The CDR3 is made up of 11 amino acids. The germline V gene has CDR1 DFQATT and CDR2 SNEGSKA (reference sequence). The CDR3 coding sequence is TGCAGTGCCCCGAGGGGCGCTGAAGCTTTCTTT. Translated, it gives CSAPRGAEAFF.

The chain carries TRBV2 and TRBJ2-1, with D uncertain. V was pared by 6 bases and J by 7 bases, with 10 bases between. CDR3 length: 12 residues. Germline CDR1 reads SNHLY; CDR2 reads FYNNEI. Here the CDR3 DNA reads TGTGCCAGCAGCCCCCTTAGGAATGAGCAGTTCTTC. Translated, it gives CASSPLRNEQFF.

This clone was counted only a few times. This chain uses TRBV4-1 with TRBJ2-7; D not resolved. The CDR3 consists of 16 residues. The germline gives CDR1 MGHRA, CDR2 YSYEKL. The germline V and J ends were trimmed by 3 bases and 5 bases, with 20 bases remaining between them. CDR3 sequence (DNA): TGCGCCAGCAGCCACCAAGATCTAGTGGTCTTCCACGAGCAGTACTTC. Protein product: CASSHQDLVVFHEQYF.

The chain links TRBV27 to TRBJ2-6; D may be TRBD1 (5 bases). V lost 6 bases, J lost 0 bases, and 15 bases lay in between. The CDR3 consists of 17 residues. Per germline, CDR1 MNHEY and CDR2 SMNVEV (reference sequence). The CDR3 sequence: CASSKGADYSGANVLTF. Here the CDR3 DNA reads TGTGCCAGCAGCAAAGGGGCCGATTACTCTGGGGCCAACGTCCTGACTTTC.

This chain uses TRBV6-5 with TRBJ2-6, with unresolved D. This CDR3 contains 14 residues. V lost 6 bases, J lost 3 bases, and 9 bases lay in between. Germline V gene data show CDR1 as MNHEY and CDR2 as SVGAGI. For the CDR3, the DNA is TGTGCCAGCAGGCCCCTAGGTGGGGCCAACGTCCTGACTTTC. This encodes CASRPLGGANVLTF.

The rearrangement uses TRBV2 and TRBJ2-1; 9 bases map to TRBD1. With V trimmed by 4 bases and J by 6 bases, 10 bases remained unmatched. The CDR3 is 16 amino acids. Germline CDR1 and CDR2: SNHLY and FYNNEI. The CDR3 DNA follows: TGTGCCAGCAGTGGGTGGACAGGGGTTCACCCCAATGAGCAGTTCTTC. Translated, it gives CASSGWTGVHPNEQFF.

The chain recombines TRBV7-9 with TRBJ2-1, with D perhaps assigned TRBD1 or TRBD2 (6 bases each). In germline, CDR1 is SEHNR, CDR2 FQNEAQ (reference sequence). The CDR3 length is 15 residues. Trimming took off 5 bases at V and 8 bases at J, with 19 bases between the two ends. CDR3 bases: TGTGCCAGCAGCACCGGGACAAGGGACTTTTATGAGCAGTTCTTC. Amino acids: CASSTGTRDFYEQFF. Filled out from reference TRBV7-9 and TRBJ2-1, the complete variable domain reads DTGVSQNPRHKITKRGQNVTFRCDPISEHNRLYWYRQTLGQGPEFLTYFQNEAQLEKSRLLSDRFSAERPKGSFSTLEIQRTEQGDSAMYLCASSTGTRDFYEQFFGPGTRLTVL.

The chain couples TRBV5-6 to TRBJ1-6; weak D call: TRBD1 (5 bases). V shed 4 bases and J shed 9 bases, with 14 bases lying between them. CDR1 is SGHDT and CDR2 is YYEEEE in the germline V gene. CDR3 length: 14 amino acids. In nucleotides, the CDR3 is TGTGCCAGCAGCCCTCCGGCAGGGCGTTCACCCCTCCACTTT. Translation: CASSPPAGRSPLHF.

The CDR3 nucleotides read TGTGCCAGCAGTATCAGGGATACCTACGAGCAGTACTTC. It codes for CASSIRDTYEQYF. The V call is TRBV6-5, the J call TRBJ2-7; D is perhaps TRBD1 (5 bases). The germline V gene has CDR1 MNHEY and CDR2 SVGAGI. The CDR3 runs 13 residues. V was clipped by 5 bases and J by 2 bases, with 10 bases between them.